The 9 T cell receptor beta chains presented below share a single source sample, sequenced in a study of blood T cell repertoires in COVID-19. TCRdb's table, derived via immunoSEQ multiplex PCR, lists solely in-frame clones and lacks some. The repertoire holds some 230,000 clones, with more than 75% as singletons. Sequenced: peripheral blood. These receptors came from a woman of 80 years or more with COVID-19, enrolled during active disease.

The V gene is TRBV5-1, the J gene TRBJ1-1, with unresolved D. The CDR3 sequence is 13 residues long. Germline V lookup: CDR1 SGHRS, CDR2 YFSETQ. The V end was cut by 1 base, the J end by 3 bases, with 7 bases between. The CDR3 loop is CASSLTRDTEAFF. The CDR3 coding sequence is TGCGCCAGCAGCTTGACCCGGGACACTGAAGCTTTCTTT.

The chain is built from TRBV21-1 and TRBJ1-5; whether TRBD1, the table's D call, matches the DNA was not checked. TRBV21-1 is listed as a pseudogene. CDR3 length equals 16 residues. As DNA, the CDR3 is TGTGCCAGCAGCCCCCGCGGGCAGGGGAGAAATCAGCCCCAGCATTTT. This gives the protein CASSPRGQGRNQPQHF.

The rearrangement joins TRBV13 to TRBJ1-1, with 7 nucleotides matching TRBD1. The ends lost 2 bases at V and 1 base at J; junction bases unmatched: 7. Germline CDR1 and CDR2: PRHDT and FYEKMQ (reference sequence). The CDR3 totals 16 residues. CDR3 DNA: TGTGCCAGCAGCTTAAGACAGGGTAGGAGGAACACTGAAGCTTTCTTT. Amino acid sequence: CASSLRQGRRNTEAFF.

The chain is built from TRBV5-4 and TRBJ1-1; 9 nucleotides line up with TRBD1. The CDR3 covers 15 residues. The trim removed 4 bases at V and 5 bases at J, leaving 9 bases unmatched. Germline values: CDR1 SGHNT, CDR2 YYREEE (reference sequence). This CDR3 is CASSTGQGSVTEAFF. The CDR3 bases are TGTGCCAGCAGCACGGGACAGGGCTCGGTAACTGAAGCTTTCTTT. The variable domain in full, completed from reference TRBV5-4 and TRBJ1-1, reads ETGVTQSPTHLIKTRGQQVTLRCSSQSGHNTVSWYQQALGQGPQFIFQYYREEENGRGNFPPRFSGLQFPNYSSELNVNALELDDSALYLCASSTGQGSVTEAFFGQGTRLTVV.

This rearrangement joins TRBV4-1 to TRBJ1-2; 7 nucleotides align to TRBD1. This CDR3 region has 14 residues. The germline CDR1 and CDR2 sequences are MGHRA and YSYEKL. V was clipped by 4 bases and J by 6 bases; unmatched bases: 8. CDR3 loop: CASSRIQGFHGYTF. CDR3 sequence (DNA): TGCGCCAGCAGCCGAATACAGGGGTTCCATGGCTACACCTTC.

This clone was found once. The gene calls are TRBV18 and TRBJ1-2; D may be TRBD1 (5 bases). CDR1 is KGHSH and CDR2 is LQKENI in the germline V gene. The CDR3 runs 15 residues. V lost 6 bases and J 2 bases, leaving 16 bases between the germline ends. CDR3 protein: CASSPRGKGNYGYTF. The CDR3 nucleotides are TGTGCCAGCTCTCCCCGGGGGAAGGGGAACTATGGCTACACCTTC. Supplemented by reference TRBV18 and TRBJ1-2, the full variable domain reads NAGVMQNPRHLVRRRGQEARLRCSPMKGHSHVYWYRQLPEEGLKFMVYLQKENIIDESGMPKERFSAEFPKEGPSILRIQQVVRGDSAAYFCASSPRGKGNYGYTFGSGTRLTVV.

V usage is TRBV2 and J usage is TRBJ2-5; 11 nucleotides match TRBD2. Germline CDR1 is SNHLY and CDR2 is FYNNEI. V lost 10 bases and J lost 1; bases outside the gene matches: 5. The CDR3 contains 14 residues. In DNA form, the CDR3 reads TGTGCCACCCGACTAGCGGGGCCCCAAGAGACCCAGTACTTC. Translating gives CATRLAGPQETQYF.

V usage is TRBV2 and J usage is TRBJ2-2, with D unclear. The CDR3 contains 15 residues. Trimming cost V 2 bases and J 5 bases, with 12 bases left between them. In germline, CDR1 is SNHLY, CDR2 FYNNEI. The CDR3 DNA sequence: TGTGCCAGCAGTGAATTGAGAGTCTCTACCGGGGAGCTGTTTTTT. This translates into CASSELRVSTGELFF.

This clone was observed a few times. The chain employs TRBV3-1 (or the pseudogene TRBV3-2) and TRBJ1-2; D not resolved. V gave up 6 bases and J gave up 0 bases, with 5 bases separating them. Looked up from germline, CDR1 is LGHDT and CDR2 is YNNKEL (reference sequence). The CDR3 runs 12 residues. CDR3 amino acids: CASRSTNYGYTF. The DNA for the CDR3 is TGTGCCAGCAGATCCACTAACTATGGCTACACCTTC.